This entry describes one TCR beta chain. The data were obtained in a study of T cell changes during pregnancy in multiple sclerosis. The CDR3 is 13 residues long. The ends lost 5 bases at V and 4 bases at J; junction bases unmatched: 4. Looked up from germline, CDR1 is MNHEY and CDR2 is SMNVEV (reference sequence). Data came from immunoSEQ multiplex PCR; TCRdb stores just in-frame clones and leaves some out. The repertoire holds over 35,000 clones, with about nine tenths as singletons. Sequenced material: CD4+ T cells from peripheral blood mononuclear cells, taken in the first trimester of pregnancy. The chain carries TRBV27 and TRBJ1-1, with TRBD1 matching over 7 bases. The clonotype originates from a female donor in good health, enrolled as a control in a pregnancy study. The CDR3 nucleotides read TGTGCCAGCAGTCCGGGACAGCTCACTGAAGCTTTCTTT. Amino acid sequence: CASSPGQLTEAFF.